Each of the 3 T cell receptor beta chains below was sequenced from the same sample in a study of T cell repertoires in cytomegalovirus infection. MiXCR was run by TCRdb on the reads, yielding one entry per CDR3 protein. The data contain about 740,000 distinct CDR3 sequences, roughly a third of them seen just once; the ten biggest clones take up around a sixth. No cognate antigen is known for these TCRs. The sequences come from cultured PBMCs, collected from culture after CMV antigen stimulation. Receptors were obtained from a human donor in good health (CMV status not recorded). Some clones in this sample may be carry-over from other donors' samples.

This chain uses TRBV15 with TRBJ2-1, with D possibly being TRBD2 (6 bases). Per germline, CDR1 LNHNV and CDR2 YYDKDF (reference sequence). The CDR3 loop spans 13 amino acids. V gave up 2 bases and J gave up 7 bases, with 9 bases separating them. The CDR3 bases are TGTGCCACCAGCAGAAGACTAGGAAATGAGCAGTTCTTC. Translation: CATSRRLGNEQFF.

The chain carries TRBV2 and TRBJ1-2; 8 positions agree with TRBD1. Germline V gives CDR1 SNHLY, CDR2 FYNNEI. Trimming removed 10 bases from V and 4 bases from J; junction bases left unmatched: 11. The length of the CDR3 is 14 residues. CDR3 DNA sequence: TGTGCCACCCGGGGGGACAGGATCGTCTATGGCTACACCTTC. Protein product: CATRGDRIVYGYTF.

The rearrangement uses TRBV7-9 and TRBJ2-3; D is unresolved. CDR3 size: 13 residues. In germline, CDR1 is SEHNR, CDR2 FQNEAQ (reference sequence). V was cut by 6 bases and J by 2 bases, with 9 bases left in between. The CDR3 loop is CASRKGLTDTQYF. CDR3 DNA: TGTGCCAGCAGAAAGGGTCTCACAGATACGCAGTATTTT.